This entry lists 26 T cell receptor beta chains sequenced from one sample in a study of T-cell reconstitution after alpha-beta-depleted transplantation in children. A library of TCRbeta sequences, prepared with unique molecular identifiers, was generated. A single record per CDR3 protein comes from TCRdb applying MiXCR to the PCR reads. Of tens of thousands of distinct CDR3 sequences listed, 35% to 55% are singletons. This material consisted of PBMCs, mostly from graft donor cells, taken 360 days after TCRalphabeta/CD19-depleted stem cell transplant. The receptors shown here come from a male patient aged 5 to 17 who had a stem cell transplant for acute lymphoblastic leukemia, so the T cells may come from the graft donor.

The rearrangement uses TRBV29-1 and TRBJ1-1, with a weak D call TRBD1 (6 bases). The V and J ends lost 5 bases and 4 bases respectively, with 17 bases between them. The length of the CDR3 is 14 residues. In germline, CDR1 is SQVTM, CDR2 ANQGSEA. The CDR3 DNA sequence: TGCAGCGTTCAACAGGGATCCGGGTCCACTGAAGCTTTCTTT. Translating gives CSVQQGSGSTEAFF.

The V gene is TRBV6-5, the J gene TRBJ1-1; D unresolved. CDR3 length: 13 amino acids. Germline CDR1 MNHEY, CDR2 SVGAGI. V dropped 0 bases and J dropped 5 bases, with 7 bases sitting between them. CDR3 residues: CASSYSSVTEAFF. The CDR3, as DNA: TGTGCCAGCAGTTACTCGTCCGTAACTGAAGCTTTCTTT.

This chain joins TRBV6-2 or TRBV6-3 and TRBJ2-1; D is undetermined. The V gene's germline CDR1 is MNHEY and CDR2 SVGEGT. Trimming cost V 4 bases and J 0 bases, with 7 bases left between them. The CDR3 runs 14 residues. The CDR3: CASSFFSSYNEQFF. The CDR3 DNA reads as TGTGCCAGCAGTTTTTTTAGCTCCTACAATGAGCAGTTCTTC.

The chain employs TRBV5-1 and TRBJ2-2; D is undetermined. This CDR3 has 15 amino acids. The germline V gene encodes CDR1 SGHRS and CDR2 YFSETQ. V dropped 2 bases and J dropped 1 base, with 9 bases sitting between them. Here the CDR3 DNA reads TGCGCCAGCAGCTTACGAGACGGGAACACCGGGGAGCTGTTTTTT. It specifies CASSLRDGNTGELFF.

V and J are TRBV6-2 or TRBV6-3 and TRBJ2-7, with 7 bases lining up with TRBD1. This CDR3 has 13 amino acids. Germline values: CDR1 MNHEY, CDR2 SVGEGT. With 6 bases clipped from V and 3 bases from J, the junction kept 5 bases outside the gene matches. Here the CDR3 reads CASRPDRLYEQYF. DNA for the CDR3: TGTGCCAGCAGACCGGACAGGCTCTACGAGCAGTACTTC.

This clonotype has just a few counts. The V and J genes are TRBV5-1 and TRBJ2-3; D is ambiguous. Trimming cost V 0 bases and J 4 bases, with 9 bases left between them. This CDR3 comprises 14 residues. Looked up from germline, CDR1 is SGHRS and CDR2 is YFSETQ. The CDR3 DNA is TGCGCCAGCAGCTTGGTGTCTACCTCAGATACGCAGTATTTT. It is translated as CASSLVSTSDTQYF.

The chain recombines TRBV4-2 with TRBJ2-2; D remains ambiguous. Germline CDR1 reads LGHNA; CDR2 reads YNFKEQ. The CDR3 length is 14 residues. Between the trimmed V and J ends, which lost 2 bases and 4 bases, there was a span of 8 bases. As DNA, the CDR3 is TGTGCCAGCAGCCAACCAGTTGGCACCGGGGAGCTGTTTTTT. Amino acid sequence: CASSQPVGTGELFF.

The J gene is TRBJ1-5, the V gene TRBV27, with D possibly being TRBD1 (5 bases). V dropped 3 bases and J dropped 6 bases, with 12 bases sitting between them. Germline V gene data show CDR1 as MNHEY and CDR2 as SMNVEV (reference sequence). The CDR3 has 14 residues. CDR3 loop: CASSLQGWSQPQHF. CDR3 nucleotide sequence: TGTGCCAGCAGTTTGCAGGGTTGGAGTCAGCCCCAGCATTTT.

This clonotype has a handful of counts. This chain joins TRBV12-3 or TRBV12-4 and TRBJ2-5; 8 bases are shared with TRBD1. V lost 5 bases to trimming and J lost 0 bases; unmatched junction nucleotides: 5. The CDR3 covers 15 residues. The CDR3 nucleotides are TGTGCCAGCAGTGCCTGGGACAGGTACCAAGAGACCCAGTACTTC. It yields the protein CASSAWDRYQETQYF.

This rearrangement joins TRBV6-2 or TRBV6-3 to TRBJ1-1; the D is unclear. The CDR3 totals 13 residues. The germline V gene has CDR1 MNHEY and CDR2 SVGEGT. Trimming removed 4 bases from V and 2 bases from J, with 8 bases in between. In nucleotides, the CDR3 is TGTGCCAGCAGTTGGGCGGTAAACACTGAAGCTTTCTTT. This codes for CASSWAVNTEAFF.

This chain connects TRBV27 to TRBJ2-1, with 7 bases lining up with TRBD1. The CDR3 is made up of 15 amino acids. Germline CDR1 is MNHEY and CDR2 is SMNVEV (reference sequence). Germline trimming cut 4 bases from V and 0 bases from J; bases unmatched to any gene: 3. CDR3: CASSCGQVSYNEQFF. The CDR3 DNA is TGTGCCAGCAGTTGTGGACAGGTCTCCTACAATGAGCAGTTCTTC.

The CDR3 DNA sequence: TGCGCCAGCAGCTTCTCCTCAGGGTTGGGAGCTTTCTTT. It encodes CASSFSSGLGAFF. V is TRBV5-1 and J is TRBJ1-1, with D maybe TRBD1 (5 bases). This CDR3 region has 13 residues. Germline CDR1 reads SGHRS; CDR2 reads YFSETQ. The V end lost 2 bases, the J end lost 10 bases, and 15 bases lay between the germline ends.

The chain carries TRBV4-2 and TRBJ2-1; D not certain. Germline V gene data show CDR1 as LGHNA and CDR2 as YNFKEQ. The CDR3 runs 15 residues. Trimming shortened V by 0 bases and J by 8 bases, and 14 bases separated the two germline ends. CDR3: CASSQDPGPAHEQFF. Here the CDR3 DNA reads TGTGCCAGCAGCCAAGACCCGGGCCCTGCGCATGAGCAGTTCTTC.

This clonotype showed up just once. The chain links TRBV6-4 to TRBJ2-7, with D hard to call. CDR1 and CDR2 from the germline V gene are MRHNA and SNTAGT. V was clipped by 5 bases and J by 2 bases, with 10 bases between them. The CDR3 has 13 residues. As DNA, the CDR3 is TGTGCCAGCAGTACCTCTAATCCCTACGAGCAGTACTTC. It translates to CASSTSNPYEQYF.

The rearrangement uses TRBV27 and TRBJ2-1; TRBD2 agrees at 13 bases. J lost 8 bases, V lost 8 bases, and 15 bases had no gene match. This CDR3 contains 17 residues. CDR1 MNHEY and CDR2 SMNVEV come from the germline V gene (reference sequence). In nucleotides, the CDR3 is TGTGCCAGCGGGGGACTAGCGGGAACACCGAGGGGAGATGAGCAGTTCTTC. This encodes CASGGLAGTPRGDEQFF.

This clonotype was observed a handful of times. The DNA of the CDR3 is TGTGCCAGCAGTCCCGGGACAGGGGGAAGGGCCCAGCATTTT. This codes for CASSPGTGGRAQHF. The chain joins TRBV12-3 or TRBV12-4 to TRBJ1-5; 11 bases match TRBD1. The V segment lost 5 bases and the J segment 11 bases; nucleotides outside the gene matches: 8. The CDR3 length is 14 residues.

The chain is built from TRBV5-1 and TRBJ2-7; TRBD1 aligns across 10 bases. Germline CDR1 reads SGHRS; CDR2 reads YFSETQ. V dropped 4 bases and J dropped 4; count of bases not matched to a gene: 14. The CDR3 contains 17 residues. CDR3 bases: TGCGCCAGCAGCCCTGGAGTCAAGGGACAGGGGCTATACGAGCAGTACTTC. This translates into CASSPGVKGQGLYEQYF.

The rearrangement links TRBV7-8 to TRBJ2-5; 11 bases line up with TRBD2. The CDR3 spans 16 residues. The germline V gene has CDR1 SGHVS and CDR2 FQNEAQ. V gave up 0 bases and J gave up 3 bases; unmatched junction bases: 3. CDR3 region: CASSLAPGLAEETQYF. As DNA, the CDR3 is TGTGCCAGCAGCTTAGCCCCGGGACTAGCGGAAGAGACCCAGTACTTC.

The chain links TRBV5-1 to TRBJ2-7; D gene unclear. The V gene's germline CDR1 is SGHRS and CDR2 YFSETQ. This CDR3 has 14 residues. V was clipped by 7 bases and J by 3 bases, with 17 bases between them. Written as DNA, the CDR3 is TGCGCCAGCGACAAGTTGGAAGATTACTACGAGCAGTACTTC. Amino acid sequence: CASDKLEDYYEQYF.

The chain links TRBV12-3 or TRBV12-4 to TRBJ1-2; D unresolved. CDR3 length: 16 amino acids. The V and J ends lost 0 bases and 1 base respectively, with 12 bases between them. The CDR3 DNA follows: TGTGCCAGCAGTTTAGCGTTGGATTGGCTTAACTATGGCTACACCTTC. It codes for CASSLALDWLNYGYTF.

This clonotype was seen more than once but under ten times. J is TRBJ2-7 and V is TRBV6-5; D not resolved. The CDR3 loop spans 17 amino acids. Germline V gene lookup returns CDR1 MNHEY and CDR2 SVGAGI. V was shortened by 0 bases and J by 0 bases, with 15 bases between the two germline ends. The DNA of the CDR3 is TGTGCCAGCAGTTACTCGGCGGAATGGGCTAGCTCCTACGAGCAGTACTTC. It yields the protein CASSYSAEWASSYEQYF.

At least ten counts were recorded for this clonotype. The CDR3 nucleotides are TGTGCCAGCAGTTGGACTGCTAGCTCCTACGAGCAGTACTTC. This encodes CASSWTASSYEQYF. The rearrangement uses TRBV27 and TRBJ2-7; D is perhaps TRBD2 (5 bases). This CDR3 contains 14 residues. The germline V and J ends were trimmed by 4 bases and 0 bases, with 10 bases remaining between them. Germline CDR1 and CDR2: MNHEY and SMNVEV (reference sequence).

This clonotype occurred once. The V and J genes are TRBV7-9 and TRBJ1-1, with unresolved D. The germline V gene has CDR1 SEHNR and CDR2 FQNEAQ (reference sequence). V was pared by 5 bases and J by 7 bases, with 11 bases between. The CDR3 runs 12 residues. CDR3 sequence: CASSPRRGEAFF. The DNA of the CDR3 is TGTGCCAGCAGCCCGCGGCGGGGTGAAGCTTTCTTT.

V and J are TRBV12-3 or TRBV12-4 and TRBJ2-3, with a weak D call TRBD1 (5 bases). V was clipped by 4 bases and J by 2 bases, with 10 bases between them. This CDR3 contains 14 residues. The CDR3, as DNA: TGTGCCAGCAGTTGGGGCAGGGACACAGATACGCAGTATTTT. Residues: CASSWGRDTDTQYF.

This clonotype has only a few counts. The chain carries TRBV10-3 and TRBJ1-1, with D uncertain. V lost 3 bases, J lost 3 bases, and 11 bases lay in between. Germline CDR1 reads ENHRY; CDR2 reads SYGVKD. The length of the CDR3 is 14 residues. Here the CDR3 DNA reads TGTGCCATCAGTGACCGGGGTCGGGACACTGAAGCTTTCTTT. This encodes CAISDRGRDTEAFF.

The chain has TRBV5-1 and TRBJ1-3; D is undetermined. V was clipped by 0 bases and J by 8 bases, with 3 bases between them. Germline V gene sequence: CDR1 SGHRS, CDR2 YFSETQ. The CDR3 runs 11 residues. The CDR3 nucleotides read TGCGCCAGCAGCTTGGAAGACACCATATATTTT. This encodes CASSLEDTIYF. Full variable domain (rest looked up from reference TRBV5-1 and TRBJ1-3): KAGVTQTPRYLIKTRGQQVTLSCSPISGHRSVSWYQQTPGQGLQFLFEYFSETQRNKGNFPGRFSGRQFSNSRSEMNVSTLELGDSALYLCASSLEDTIYFGEGSWLTVV.